Following are 24 T cell receptor beta chains from one sample sequenced in a study of breast tumors, draining lymph nodes, adjacent tissues. TCRdb itself ran the multiplex PCR reads through MiXCR, one entry per CDR3 protein. The table lists about 63,000 distinct CDR3 sequences, roughly 50% of them singletons. Sequencing input: breast tumor tissue. These receptors all stem from a female donor with breast cancer. Some clones in this sample may be carry-over from other donors' samples.

The chain combines TRBV9 with TRBJ2-1, with 8 bases fitting TRBD1. The CDR3 totals 13 residues. In germline, CDR1 is SGDLS, CDR2 YYNGEE. With 6 bases clipped from V and 5 bases from J, the junction kept 4 bases outside the gene matches. CDR3 loop: CASKGQGNNEQFF. DNA for the CDR3: TGTGCCAGCAAAGGACAGGGAAACAATGAGCAGTTCTTC.

This clonotype appeared a few times. This chain connects TRBV6-2 or TRBV6-3 to TRBJ2-2; 14 positions agree with TRBD2. CDR3 length equals 19 residues. V gave up 5 bases and J gave up 5 bases; unmatched junction bases: 13. Germline V lookup: CDR1 MNHEY, CDR2 SVGEGT. CDR3 nucleotide sequence: TGTGCCAGCAGTCGCCCCGGGACTAGCGGGAGAGGTCGGACCGGGGAGCTGTTTTTT. As protein: CASSRPGTSGRGRTGELFF.

The chain has TRBV5-5 and TRBJ2-5, with TRBD1 matching over 9 bases. This CDR3 has 18 residues. The trim removed 0 bases at V and 2 bases at J, leaving 11 bases unmatched. Germline CDR1 reads SGHKS; CDR2 reads YYEKEE (reference sequence). DNA of the CDR3: TGTGCCAGCAGCTTGGAATTTTTGGGACAGGGTGGACAAGAGACCCAGTACTTC. Its protein product is CASSLEFLGQGGQETQYF. Based on the CDR3 plus reference TRBV5-5 and TRBJ2-5, the full variable domain is DAGVTQSPTHLIKTRGQQVTLRCSPISGHKSVSWYQQVLGQGPQFIFQYYEKEERGRGNFPDRFSARQFPNYSSELNVNALLLGDSALYLCASSLEFLGQGGQETQYFGPGTRLLVL.

This sequence joins TRBV7-2 and TRBJ2-7, with 10 nucleotides matching TRBD2. CDR3 length: 13 amino acids. The trim removed 5 bases at V and 6 bases at J, leaving 4 bases unmatched. From germline, CDR1 is SGHTA and CDR2 FQGNSA. CDR3 in amino acids: CASSVTSGVEQYF. As DNA, the CDR3 is TGTGCCAGCAGCGTAACTAGCGGGGTCGAGCAGTACTTC.

V gene TRBV7-9 combines with J gene TRBJ1-2, with 12 bases lining up with TRBD1. There are 16 residues in the CDR3. Looked up from germline, CDR1 is SEHNR and CDR2 is FQNEAQ (reference sequence). J lost 8 bases, V lost 3 bases, and 10 bases had no gene match. In nucleotides, the CDR3 is TGTGCCAGCAGCTTGGGGCTTTTGGGACAGGGGGCAGGCTACACCTTC. This encodes CASSLGLLGQGAGYTF. Full variable domain (missing parts from reference TRBV7-9 and TRBJ1-2): DTGVSQNPRHKITKRGQNVTFRCDPISEHNRLYWYRQTLGQGPEFLTYFQNEAQLEKSRLLSDRFSAERPKGSFSTLEIQRTEQGDSAMYLCASSLGLLGQGAGYTFGSGTRLTVV.

V is TRBV2 and J is TRBJ1-6; a possible D gene is TRBD1 (5 bases). This CDR3 is 14 amino acids long. Trimming shortened V by 6 bases and J by 10 bases, and 16 bases separated the two germline ends. Germline V lookup: CDR1 SNHLY, CDR2 FYNNEI. The CDR3 DNA sequence: TGTGCCAGCAGCCCGAGAACGGGGGGATCACCCCTCCACTTT. It specifies CASSPRTGGSPLHF.

As to this clonotype: Germline is not matched at one junction end, which may reflect a read error. The chain has TRBV5-4 and TRBJ2-1; D might be TRBD1 (5 bases). This CDR3 region has 15 residues. CDR1 SGHNT and CDR2 YYREEE come from the germline V gene (reference sequence). CDR3 in DNA: TGTGCCAGCAGCTTGGCCGACAGCCCGAACAATGGGCAGTTCTTC. Translated: CASSLADSPNNGQFF.

Remarks on this clonotype: The CDR3 does not end in the conserved phenylalanine or tryptophan, so this is likely a read error. The DNA is left out, because the CDR3 cannot be placed on it with certainty; the CDR3 is given as TCRdb lists it. The rearrangement joins TRBV19 to TRBJ2-6; the listed D gene, TRBD2, was not tested against the DNA. The CDR3 region is 9 residues in length, termini included. Germline V gene lookup returns CDR1 LNHDA and CDR2 SQIVND (reference sequence). The CDR3 loop is CASSPPAGL.

The V gene is TRBV12-3 or TRBV12-4, the J gene TRBJ2-7; possibly TRBD2 for D (6 bases). The CDR3 loop spans 13 amino acids. Trimming took off 8 bases at V and 2 bases at J, with 13 bases between the two ends. CDR3: CASRGTGAYEQYF. In DNA, the CDR3 is TGTGCCAGCCGGGGGACGGGGGCCTACGAGCAGTACTTC.

As concerns this clonotype: A read error is likely, as this CDR3 ends without the conserved phenylalanine or tryptophan. V is TRBV18 and J is TRBJ2-3; no definite D call. This CDR3 is built from 14 residues. V was trimmed by 2 bases and J by 2 bases, leaving 8 bases between them. Germline lookup yields CDR1 KGHSH and CDR2 LQKENI. CDR3 in DNA: TGTGCCAGCTCACCAGCACTGTTCACAGATACGCAGTATCTT. Protein: CASSPALFTDTQYL.

The J gene is TRBJ2-3, the V gene TRBV7-3, with 10 bases fitting TRBD2. V was pared by 6 bases and J by 2 bases, with 11 bases of the junction left unmatched. The CDR3 runs to 17 residues. Per germline, CDR1 SGHTA and CDR2 FQGTGA. CDR3 nucleotide sequence: TGTGCCAGCAGACCCGGGACTAGCGCGGGGATCACAGATACGCAGTATTTT. Its translation is CASRPGTSAGITDTQYF.

This clonotype was detected ten times or more. The V and J genes are TRBV7-2 and TRBJ1-6, with TRBD1 matching 8 bases. The CDR3 length is 16 residues. With V trimmed by 5 bases and J by 3 bases, 6 bases remained unmatched. Germline values: CDR1 SGHTA, CDR2 FQGNSA. The CDR3 is CASSHRQGNYNSPLHF. Written as DNA, the CDR3 is TGTGCCAGCAGCCACCGACAGGGGAACTATAATTCACCCCTCCACTTT. Full variable domain (rest looked up from reference TRBV7-2 and TRBJ1-6): GAGVSQSPSNKVTEKGKDVELRCDPISGHTALYWYRQSLGQGLEFLIYFQGNSAPDKSGLPSDRFSAERTGGSVSTLTIQRTQQEDSAVYLCASSHRQGNYNSPLHFGNGTRLTVT.

The gene calls are TRBV14 and TRBJ1-2, with D maybe TRBD1 (5 bases). V was clipped by 1 base and J by 6 bases, with 12 bases between them. In germline, CDR1 is SGHDN, CDR2 FVKESK. The CDR3 has 14 residues. Here the CDR3 reads CASSQVLGPNGYTF. The CDR3 DNA reads as TGTGCCAGCAGCCAAGTATTGGGGCCTAATGGCTACACCTTC.

V and J are TRBV20-1 and TRBJ2-7, with TRBD2 identical over 11 bases. Germline lookup yields CDR1 DFQATT and CDR2 SNEGSKA (reference sequence). With V trimmed by 5 bases and J by 2 bases, 20 bases remained unmatched. This CDR3 is built from 19 residues. The CDR3 nucleotides are TGCAGTGCTCGCCCTGGCGGGACTGATAGCGGGAGGGCCCCCTACGAGCAGTACTTC. Translated: CSARPGGTDSGRAPYEQYF.

V and J are TRBV5-1 and TRBJ2-5, with 7 bases fitting TRBD2. This CDR3 has 14 amino acids. V lost 4 bases and J lost 3; bases outside the gene matches: 6. Germline V gene sequence: CDR1 SGHRS, CDR2 YFSETQ. Here the CDR3 reads CASSARLAKETQYF. The CDR3 region has the DNA TGCGCCAGCAGCGCCCGACTAGCAAAAGAGACCCAGTACTTC.

This chain connects TRBV5-1 to TRBJ2-1; TRBD2 aligns across 7 bases. Germline V gene lookup returns CDR1 SGHRS and CDR2 YFSETQ. The junction had 11 bases not matched to a gene; V was cut back by 7 bases and J by 7 bases. CDR3 length: 14 amino acids. The CDR3 DNA reads as TGCGCCAGCCCCATTGGCGGGAGTGGAAATGAGCAGTTCTTC. Its translation is CASPIGGSGNEQFF.

This sequence joins TRBV2 and TRBJ2-3, with D perhaps matching TRBD2 (7 bases). Germline CDR1 and CDR2: SNHLY and FYNNEI. Trimming pared 6 bases from V and 2 bases from J, leaving 18 bases between. This CDR3 region has 16 residues. The CDR3: CASSSGGLSYTDTQYF. CDR3 nucleotide sequence: TGTGCCAGCAGCTCGGGGGGCCTATCATACACAGATACGCAGTATTTT.

This clonotype was counted at least ten times. A much larger clone lies one base from this, so it may be a read error. CDR3 in amino acids: CASSYRGSGANVLTF. Written as DNA, the CDR3 is TGTGCCAGCAGCTACAGAGGGTCTGGGGCCAACGTCCTGACTTTC. V is TRBV6-6 and J is TRBJ2-6; tentative D call: TRBD2 (5 bases). The germline V and J ends were trimmed by 6 bases and 1 base, with 10 bases remaining between them. The germline gives CDR1 MNHNY, CDR2 SVGAGI (reference sequence). CDR3 length: 15 residues.

A few counts support this clonotype. The chain is built from TRBV15 and TRBJ1-5; no firm D call. The CDR3 has 8 amino acids. Germline CDR1 is LNHNV and CDR2 is YYDKDF (reference sequence). CDR3 sequence: CSNQPQHF. For the CDR3, the DNA is TGTAGCAATCAGCCCCAGCATTTT. The whole variable domain, filled in from reference TRBV15 and TRBJ1-5, reads DAMVIQNPRYQVTQFGKPVTLSCSQTLNHNVMYWYQQKSSQAPKLLFHYYDKDFNNEADTPDNFQSRRPNTSFCFLDIRSPGLGDTAMYLCSNQPQHFGDGTRLSIL.

In its sample, this clonotype was seen many times. The CDR3 region is CASSHGQGAYEQYF. Written as DNA, the CDR3 is TGTGCCAGCAGTCACGGACAGGGGGCCTACGAGCAGTACTTC. The V gene is TRBV6-5, the J gene TRBJ2-7, with 10 bases matching TRBD1. V lost 5 bases and J lost 2; bases outside the gene matches: 3. The CDR3 extends over 14 amino acids. The germline CDR1 and CDR2 sequences are MNHEY and SVGAGI.

This sequence joins TRBV28 and TRBJ1-4, with a possible D match to TRBD1 (5 bases). Between the trimmed V and J ends, which lost 9 bases and 6 bases, there was a span of 11 bases. The length of the CDR3 is 12 residues. Looked up from germline, CDR1 is MDHEN and CDR2 is SYDVKM. The CDR3 reads CASRQRDEKLFF. The CDR3, as DNA: TGTGCCAGTCGACAGAGGGATGAAAAACTGTTTTTT.

The chain couples TRBV7-9 to TRBJ2-1, with TRBD2 identical over 13 bases. V lost 8 bases, J lost 1 base, and 23 bases stayed unmatched. The CDR3 is made up of 22 amino acids. Germline V gene sequence: CDR1 SEHNR, CDR2 FQNEAQ (reference sequence). CDR3: CASLSTAGTSGIKRRSYNEQFF. CDR3 nucleotides: TGTGCCAGCCTTTCGACAGCCGGGACTAGCGGGATCAAACGTCGGTCCTACAATGAGCAGTTCTTC.

Comment on this clonotype: With a much larger clone just one base away, this may be a read error. The chain joins TRBV20-1 to TRBJ2-7, with D maybe TRBD2 (5 bases). The V and J ends lost 0 bases and 6 bases respectively, with 15 bases between them. The CDR3 loop spans 14 amino acids. Germline CDR1 DFQATT, CDR2 SNEGSKA (reference sequence). CDR3 sequence: CSARDLAAPSEQYF. CDR3 DNA sequence: TGCAGTGCTAGAGATCTAGCCGCCCCCTCCGAGCAGTACTTC.

The chain combines TRBV5-6 with TRBJ1-5; 7 bases agree with TRBD1. The germline CDR1 and CDR2 sequences are SGHDT and YYEEEE. The CDR3 contains 15 residues. Trimming took 3 bases from V and 3 from J; bases not matched to a gene: 6. The CDR3: CASSSQGVNNQPQHF. CDR3 coding DNA: TGTGCCAGCAGCTCCCAGGGGGTGAACAATCAGCCCCAGCATTTT.